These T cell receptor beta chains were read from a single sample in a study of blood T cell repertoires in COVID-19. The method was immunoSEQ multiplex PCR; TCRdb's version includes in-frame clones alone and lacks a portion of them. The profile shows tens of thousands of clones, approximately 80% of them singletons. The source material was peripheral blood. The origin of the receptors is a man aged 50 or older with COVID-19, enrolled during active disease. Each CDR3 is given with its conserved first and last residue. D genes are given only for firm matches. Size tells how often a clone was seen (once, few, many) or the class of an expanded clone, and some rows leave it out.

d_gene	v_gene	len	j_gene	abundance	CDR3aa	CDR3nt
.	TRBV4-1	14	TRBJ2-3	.	CASSHSGSTDTQYF	TGCGCCAGCAGCCATTCAGGTAGCACAGATACGCAGTATTTT
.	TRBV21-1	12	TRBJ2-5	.	CARGDTQETQYF	TGTGCCCGGGGGGACACTCAAGAGACCCAGTACTTC
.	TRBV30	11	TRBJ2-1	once	CAWRRSGEQFF	TGTGCCTGGAGGAGGTCGGGTGAGCAGTTCTTC
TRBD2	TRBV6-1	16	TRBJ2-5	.	CASSEAGGGSWETQYF	TGTGCCAGCAGTGAAGCCGGCGGGGGGTCCTGGGAGACCCAGTACTTC
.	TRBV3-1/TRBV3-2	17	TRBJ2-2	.	CASSQDWESRNTGELFF	TGTGCCAGCAGCCAGGACTGGGAGAGCAGGAACACCGGGGAGCTGTTTTTT
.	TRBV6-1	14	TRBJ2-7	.	CASSERGSSYEQYF	TGTGCCAGCAGTGAAAGGGGTTCATCCTACGAGCAGTACTTC
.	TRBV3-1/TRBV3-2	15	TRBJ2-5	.	CASSQFSGQQETQYF	TGTGCCAGCAGCCAATTCAGCGGCCAACAAGAGACCCAGTACTTC
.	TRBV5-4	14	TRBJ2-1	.	CASSLALPYNEQFF	TGTGCCAGCAGCTTGGCACTTCCCTACAATGAGCAGTTCTTC
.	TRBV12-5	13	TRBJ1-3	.	CASGLGRGNTIYF	TGTGCTAGTGGTTTGGGCAGGGGAAACACCATATATTTT
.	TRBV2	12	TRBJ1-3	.	CASSAEGNTIYF	TGTGCCAGCAGTGCCGAGGGAAACACCATATATTTT
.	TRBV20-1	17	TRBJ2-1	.	CSASWGRSLSSYNEQFF	TGCAGTGCTAGTTGGGGCAGATCTTTAAGCTCCTACAATGAGCAGTTCTTC
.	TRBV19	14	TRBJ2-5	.	CASRGGLLQETQYF	TGTGCCTCCCGCGGCGGACTCCTCCAAGAGACCCAGTACTTC
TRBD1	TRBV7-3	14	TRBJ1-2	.	CASSLDRGPGGYTF	TGTGCCAGCAGCTTGGACAGGGGGCCAGGAGGCTACACCTTC
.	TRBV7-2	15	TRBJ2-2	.	CASSRGNDYTGELFF	TGTGCCAGCAGCAGGGGGAACGACTACACCGGGGAGCTGTTTTTT
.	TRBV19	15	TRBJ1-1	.	CASSIMRTWSSEAFF	TGTGCCAGTAGTATAATGCGTACGTGGTCTTCTGAAGCTTTCTTT
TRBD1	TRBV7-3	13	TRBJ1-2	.	CASSSGGGYGYTF	TGTGCCAGCAGCTCAGGGGGAGGCTATGGCTACACCTTC
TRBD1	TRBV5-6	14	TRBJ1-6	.	CASAYGQGNSPLHF	TGTGCCAGCGCTTATGGACAGGGGAATTCACCCCTCCACTTT
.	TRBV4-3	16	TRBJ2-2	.	CASSRQPPVVTGELFF	TGCGCCAGCAGCAGACAGCCGCCGGTTGTCACCGGGGAGCTGTTTTTT
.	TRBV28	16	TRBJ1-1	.	CASSSNQGKMNTEAFF	TGTGCCAGCAGTTCGAATCAGGGGAAGATGAACACTGAAGCTTTCTTT
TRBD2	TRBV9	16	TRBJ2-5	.	CASSVLAGSHQETQYF	TGTGCCAGCAGCGTTTTAGCGGGTTCCCACCAAGAGACCCAGTACTTC
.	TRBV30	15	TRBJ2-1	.	CAWARGGGDYNEQFF	TGTGCCTGGGCCCGGGGAGGGGGAGATTACAATGAGCAGTTCTTC
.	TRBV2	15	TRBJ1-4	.	CASSSTGTTNEKLFF	TGTGCCAGCAGCTCAACAGGGACAACTAATGAAAAACTGTTTTTT
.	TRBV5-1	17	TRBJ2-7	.	CASSLESGQPSSYEQYF	TGCGCCAGCAGCTTGGAATCTGGACAGCCGAGCTCCTACGAGCAGTACTTC
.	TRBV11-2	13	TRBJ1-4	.	CASSLAPGGTLFF	TGTGCCAGCAGCTTAGCCCCGGGAGGGACGCTGTTTTTT
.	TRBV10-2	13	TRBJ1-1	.	CASSPIRNTEAFF	TGCGCCAGCAGTCCTATTCGGAACACTGAAGCTTTCTTT
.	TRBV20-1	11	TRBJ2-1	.	CSARLVHEQFF	TGCAGTGCTAGACTCGTCCATGAGCAGTTCTTC
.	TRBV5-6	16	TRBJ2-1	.	CASSLTQGSSYNEQFF	TGTGCCAGCAGCTTAACCCAGGGGAGCTCCTACAATGAGCAGTTCTTC
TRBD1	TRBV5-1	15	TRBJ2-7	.	CASSFWTGNSYEQYF	TGCGCCAGCAGCTTCTGGACAGGGAACTCCTACGAGCAGTACTTC
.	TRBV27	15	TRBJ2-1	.	CASSTDRKSYNEQFF	TGTGCCAGCAGTACGGACAGAAAATCCTACAATGAGCAGTTCTTC
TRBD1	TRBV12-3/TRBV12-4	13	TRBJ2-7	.	CASSLRTGAEQYF	TGTGCCAGCAGTTTAAGGACAGGGGCCGAGCAGTACTTC
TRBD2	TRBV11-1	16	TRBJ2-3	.	CASSFARGGRTDTQYF	TGTGCCAGCAGCTTTGCCCGGGGGGGCAGGACAGATACGCAGTATTTT
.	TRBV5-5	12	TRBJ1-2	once	CASSLDRRGYTF	TGTGCCAGCAGCTTGGACAGACGGGGCTACACCTTC
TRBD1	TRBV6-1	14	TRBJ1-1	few	CASSEQGVNTEAFF	TGTGCCAGCAGTGAACAGGGGGTGAACACTGAAGCTTTCTTT
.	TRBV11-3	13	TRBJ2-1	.	CASSLEGVNEQFF	TGTGCCAGCAGCTTAGAAGGGGTCAATGAGCAGTTCTTC
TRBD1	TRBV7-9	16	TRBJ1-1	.	CASSHPQGGKGTEAFF	TGTGCCAGCAGCCATCCTCAGGGGGGAAAGGGCACTGAAGCTTTCTTT
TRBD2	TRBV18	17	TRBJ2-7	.	CASSPRGLGGDPYEQYF	TGTGCCAGCTCACCCCGGGGCCTCGGGGGGGATCCCTACGAGCAGTACTTC
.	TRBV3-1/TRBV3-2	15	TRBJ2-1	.	CASSLGRGSHNEQFF	TGTGCCAGCAGCCTGGGCCGGGGATCCCACAATGAGCAGTTCTTC
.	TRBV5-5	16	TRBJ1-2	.	CASSRDTSPSNYGYTF	TGTGCCAGCAGTCGGGACACCTCTCCTTCTAACTATGGCTACACCTTC
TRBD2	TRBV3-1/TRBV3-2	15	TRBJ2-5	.	CASSQAGLAQETQYF	TGTGCCAGCAGCCAAGCGGGACTAGCTCAAGAGACCCAGTACTTC
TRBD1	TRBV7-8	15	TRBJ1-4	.	CASSLATGVIEKLFF	TGTGCCAGCAGCTTAGCGACAGGGGTAATTGAAAAACTGTTTTTT
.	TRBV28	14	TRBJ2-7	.	CASSYNDRTYEQYF	TGTGCCAGCAGTTATAATGACAGGACCTACGAGCAGTACTTC
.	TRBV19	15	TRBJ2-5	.	CASSTQLDSAETQYF	TGTGCCAGTAGTACCCAACTGGACAGCGCAGAGACCCAGTACTTC
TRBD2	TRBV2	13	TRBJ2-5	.	CASSEASGGAQYF	TGTGCCAGCAGTGAAGCTAGCGGGGGGGCCCAGTACTTC
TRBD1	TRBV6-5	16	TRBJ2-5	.	CASSYSGRGHMETQYF	TGTGCCAGCAGTTACTCTGGCAGGGGGCATATGGAGACCCAGTACTTC
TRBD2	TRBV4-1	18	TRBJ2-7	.	CASSRFTSGTSGGYEQYF	TGCGCCAGCAGCCGATTCACCTCCGGGACTAGCGGGGGCTACGAGCAGTACTTC
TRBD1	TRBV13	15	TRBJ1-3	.	CASSFGQGSGNTIYF	TGTGCCAGCAGCTTCGGACAGGGGTCTGGAAACACCATATATTTT
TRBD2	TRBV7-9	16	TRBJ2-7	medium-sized	CASSYHWTSGPREQYF	TGTGCCAGCAGCTACCACTGGACTAGCGGTCCTCGCGAGCAGTACTTC
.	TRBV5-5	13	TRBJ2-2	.	CASSWQYTGELFF	TGTGCCAGCAGTTGGCAGTACACCGGGGAGCTGTTTTTT
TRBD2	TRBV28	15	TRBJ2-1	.	CASSSSGGARNEQFF	TGTGCCAGCAGTTCTAGCGGGGGGGCCCGGAATGAGCAGTTCTTC
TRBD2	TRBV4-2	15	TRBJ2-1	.	CASSQDHGGSYEQFF	TGTGCCAGCAGCCAAGATCACGGGGGGAGCTATGAGCAGTTCTTC
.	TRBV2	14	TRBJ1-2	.	CASSEAGLFSGYTF	TGTGCCAGCAGTGAAGCGGGCCTATTTAGTGGCTACACCTTC
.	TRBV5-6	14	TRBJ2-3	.	CASSLEARSDTQYF	TGTGCCAGCAGCTTGGAAGCTAGATCGGATACGCAGTATTTT
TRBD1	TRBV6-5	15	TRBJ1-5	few	CASSRTGTGGAPWHF	TGTGCCAGCAGTCGAACCGGGACAGGTGGTGCGCCATGGCATTTT
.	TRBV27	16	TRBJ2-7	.	CASSFLVDGGYYEQYF	TGTGCCAGCAGTTTCCTGGTTGACGGGGGTTACTACGAGCAGTACTTC
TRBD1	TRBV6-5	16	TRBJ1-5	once	CASSSRTGHMGRPQHF	TGTGCCAGCAGTTCCCGGACAGGGCATATGGGTCGGCCCCAGCATTTT
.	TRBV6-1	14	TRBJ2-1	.	CASSDGAGTNEQFF	TGTGCCAGCAGTGATGGGGCAGGAACTAATGAGCAGTTCTTC
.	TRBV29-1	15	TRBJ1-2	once	CSVESQSGGDYGYTF	TGCAGCGTTGAAAGTCAGAGTGGAGGGGACTATGGCTACACCTTC
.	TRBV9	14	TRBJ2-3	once	CASSVVSSTDTQYF	TGTGCCAGCAGCGTAGTCTCTAGCACAGATACGCAGTATTTT
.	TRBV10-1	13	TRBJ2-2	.	CASSDGDTGELFF	TGCGCCAGCAGTGATGGAGACACCGGGGAGCTGTTTTTT
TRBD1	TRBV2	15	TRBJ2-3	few	CASTVMTGNTDTQYF	TGTGCCAGCACCGTGATGACAGGGAACACAGATACGCAGTATTTT